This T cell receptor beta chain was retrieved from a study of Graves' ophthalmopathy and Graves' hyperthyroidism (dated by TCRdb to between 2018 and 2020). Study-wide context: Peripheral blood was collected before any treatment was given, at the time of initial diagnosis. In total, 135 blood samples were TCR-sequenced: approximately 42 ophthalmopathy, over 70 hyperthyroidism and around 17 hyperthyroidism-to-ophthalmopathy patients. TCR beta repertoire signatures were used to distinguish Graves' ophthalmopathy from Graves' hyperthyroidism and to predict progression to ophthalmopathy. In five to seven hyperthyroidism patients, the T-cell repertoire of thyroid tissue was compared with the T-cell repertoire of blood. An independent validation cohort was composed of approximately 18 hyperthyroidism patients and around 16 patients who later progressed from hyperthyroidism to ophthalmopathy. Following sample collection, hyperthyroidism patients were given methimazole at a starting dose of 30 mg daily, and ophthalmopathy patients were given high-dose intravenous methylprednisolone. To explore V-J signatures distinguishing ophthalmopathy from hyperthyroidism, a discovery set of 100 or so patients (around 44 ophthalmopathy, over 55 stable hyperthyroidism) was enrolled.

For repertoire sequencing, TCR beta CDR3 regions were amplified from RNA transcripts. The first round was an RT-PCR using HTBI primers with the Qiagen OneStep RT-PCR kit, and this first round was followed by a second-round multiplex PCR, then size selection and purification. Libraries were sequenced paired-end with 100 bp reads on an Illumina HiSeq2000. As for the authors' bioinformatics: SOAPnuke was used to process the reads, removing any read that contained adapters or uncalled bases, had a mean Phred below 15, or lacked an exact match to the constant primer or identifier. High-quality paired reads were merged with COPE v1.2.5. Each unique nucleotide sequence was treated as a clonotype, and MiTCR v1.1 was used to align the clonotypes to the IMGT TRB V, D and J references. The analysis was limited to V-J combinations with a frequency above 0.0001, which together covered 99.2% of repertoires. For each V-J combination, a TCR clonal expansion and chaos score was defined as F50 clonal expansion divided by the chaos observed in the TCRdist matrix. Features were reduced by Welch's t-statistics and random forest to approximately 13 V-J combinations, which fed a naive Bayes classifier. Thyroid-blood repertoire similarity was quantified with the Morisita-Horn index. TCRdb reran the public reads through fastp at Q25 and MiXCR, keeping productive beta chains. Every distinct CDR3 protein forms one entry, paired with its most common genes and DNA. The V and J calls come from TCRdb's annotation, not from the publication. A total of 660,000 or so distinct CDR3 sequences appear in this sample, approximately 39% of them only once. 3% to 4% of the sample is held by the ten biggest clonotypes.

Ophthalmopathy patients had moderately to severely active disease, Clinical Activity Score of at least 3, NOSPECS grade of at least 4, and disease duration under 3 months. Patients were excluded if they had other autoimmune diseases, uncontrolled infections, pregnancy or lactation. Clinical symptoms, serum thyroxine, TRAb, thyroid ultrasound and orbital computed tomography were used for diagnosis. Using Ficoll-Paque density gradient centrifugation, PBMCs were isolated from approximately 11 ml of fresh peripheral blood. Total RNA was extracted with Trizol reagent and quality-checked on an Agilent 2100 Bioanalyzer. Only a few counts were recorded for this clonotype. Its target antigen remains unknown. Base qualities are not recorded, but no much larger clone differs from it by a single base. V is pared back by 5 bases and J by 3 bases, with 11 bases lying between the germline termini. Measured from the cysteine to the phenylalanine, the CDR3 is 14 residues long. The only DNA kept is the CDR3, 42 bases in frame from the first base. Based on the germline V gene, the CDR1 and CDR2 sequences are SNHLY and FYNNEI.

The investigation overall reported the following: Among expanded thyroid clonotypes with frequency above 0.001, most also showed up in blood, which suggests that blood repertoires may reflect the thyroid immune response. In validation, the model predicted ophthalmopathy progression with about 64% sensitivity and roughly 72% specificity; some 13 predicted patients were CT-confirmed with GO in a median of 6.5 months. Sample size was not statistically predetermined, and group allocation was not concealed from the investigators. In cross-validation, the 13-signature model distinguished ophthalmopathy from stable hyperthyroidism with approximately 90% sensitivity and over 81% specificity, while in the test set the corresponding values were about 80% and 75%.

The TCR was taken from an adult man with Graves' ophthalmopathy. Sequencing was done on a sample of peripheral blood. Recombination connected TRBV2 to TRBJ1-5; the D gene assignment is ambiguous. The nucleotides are TGTGCCAGCAGTTCCGGGTCATCCAATCAGCCCCAGCATTTT. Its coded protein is CASSSGSSNQPQHF.